This is a list of T cell receptor beta chains from one sample in a study of shared clonotypes between healthy human individuals. Sequencing used immunoSEQ multiplex PCR; TCRdb keeps in-frame clones, though not all of them. Of approximately 1,500,000 clones in the sample, 95% to 99% are singletons; the top ten hold approximately 0.44%. Sequencing used naive CD4+ T cells sorted from blood. The origin of the receptors is a man younger than 40 in good health. Each CDR3 is given with its conserved first and last residue. A D gene is named only where the DNA matches it firmly. Rows give clone size only sometimes, using once, few, many, or a class for an expanded clone.

d_call	v_call	j_call	clone_size	cdr3_aa	cdr3_nt
TRBD2	TRBV12-5	TRBJ2-1	.	CASGSGTSSTIHNEQFF	TGTGCTAGTGGTTCCGGGACTAGCTCCACTATCCACAATGAGCAGTTCTTC
.	TRBV19	TRBJ2-7	.	CASRNLVDEQYF	TGTGCCAGTAGAAACCTAGTGGACGAGCAGTACTTC
TRBD2	TRBV29-1	TRBJ2-1	.	CSVPTGTRGFVQFF	TGCAGCGTTCCTACCGGGACTAGGGGTTTTGTGCAGTTCTTC
TRBD2	TRBV25-1	TRBJ2-5	once	CASSNAGSGRPTQYF	TGTGCCAGCAGTAACGCGGGGAGCGGGAGGCCGACCCAGTACTTC
TRBD1	TRBV30	TRBJ1-2	.	CAWSKGQPAGYTF	TGTGCCTGGAGTAAGGGACAGCCCGCCGGCTACACCTTC
.	TRBV19	TRBJ2-2	.	CASSIRTLSGELFF	TGTGCCAGTAGTATACGGACCCTCTCCGGGGAGCTGTTTTTT
TRBD1	TRBV30	TRBJ2-1	.	CAWSDARTGAKFF	TGTGCCTGGAGTGACGCCAGAACAGGGGCTAAGTTCTTC
.	TRBV5-4	TRBJ2-5	.	CASSLGITQETQYF	TGTGCCAGCAGCTTGGGGATAACCCAAGAGACCCAGTACTTC
.	TRBV25-1	TRBJ2-2	.	CASSDLHTGELFF	TGTGCCAGCAGTGATCTCCACACCGGGGAGCTGTTTTTT
TRBD1	TRBV7-3	TRBJ2-5	.	CASSRQGKTQETQYF	TGTGCCAGCAGCCGACAGGGAAAGACACAAGAGACCCAGTACTTC
TRBD1	TRBV4-1	TRBJ1-4	.	CASSQGQGATNEKLFF	TGCGCCAGCAGCCAAGGACAGGGGGCGACTAATGAAAAACTGTTTTTT
.	TRBV27	TRBJ2-7	.	CASSFGLAYEQYF	TGTGCCAGCAGTTTCGGACTGGCCTACGAGCAGTACTTC
.	TRBV29-1	TRBJ2-7	.	CSVRTQTSSYEQYF	TGCAGCGTTCGAACCCAAACAAGCTCCTACGAGCAGTACTTC
.	TRBV7-8	TRBJ2-7	.	CASSSRDNVYEQYF	TGTGCCAGCAGCTCCCGGGACAATGTCTACGAGCAGTACTTC
.	TRBV21-1	TRBJ1-2	.	CASSLTIARKTYGYTF	TGTGCCAGCAGCTTAACTATAGCCAGAAAGACCTATGGCTACACCTTC
.	TRBV7-6	TRBJ2-7	.	CASSFGHRSYEQYF	TGTGCCAGCAGCTTTGGGCACCGCTCCTACGAGCAGTACTTC
.	TRBV28	TRBJ1-2	.	CASSSTRINYGYTF	TGTGCCAGCAGTTCGACCAGGATAAACTATGGCTACACCTTC
.	TRBV20-1	TRBJ1-1	.	CSARPTIEAFF	TGCAGTGCTCGACCCACAATTGAAGCTTTCTTT
TRBD1	TRBV29-1	TRBJ1-2	.	CSVGGGLDYGYTF	TGCAGCGTTGGAGGGGGCCTTGACTATGGCTACACCTTC
.	TRBV2	TRBJ2-1	.	CASNPYGPEQFF	TGTGCCAGCAACCCTTACGGGCCGGAGCAGTTCTTC
TRBD1	TRBV7-9	TRBJ1-1	once	CASSSLTGGSIAEAFF	TGTGCCAGCAGCTCCTTGACAGGGGGCAGTATCGCTGAAGCTTTCTTT
.	TRBV27	TRBJ2-3	.	CASSFDGVHTDTQYF	TGTGCCAGCAGTTTTGACGGGGTACACACAGATACGCAGTATTTT
TRBD2	TRBV10-3	TRBJ2-7	.	CAITSTSGRAKSYEQYF	TGTGCCATCACCTCTACTAGCGGGAGGGCTAAATCCTACGAGCAGTACTTC
.	TRBV30	TRBJ1-1	.	CAWSVPGTRYTEAFF	TGTGCCTGGAGTGTCCCGGGGACGCGATACACTGAAGCTTTCTTT
TRBD2	TRBV5-8	TRBJ2-7	.	CASSLISGRAYEQYF	TGTGCCAGCAGCTTGATCAGCGGGAGGGCCTACGAGCAGTACTTC
.	TRBV18	TRBJ2-5	once	CASSPRLGAGYQETQYF	TGTGCCAGCTCACCACGGCTGGGGGCAGGGTACCAAGAGACCCAGTACTTC
.	TRBV15	TRBJ1-5	.	CATSRDPQQPQHF	TGTGCCACCAGCAGAGATCCCCAGCAGCCCCAGCATTTT
.	TRBV5-1	TRBJ2-7	.	CASSYFSGRVSGEQYF	TGCGCCAGCAGTTATTTTTCGGGCAGGGTAAGTGGCGAGCAGTACTTC
.	TRBV9	TRBJ1-2	once	CASSQTANGYTF	TGTGCCAGCAGCCAGACTGCAAATGGCTACACCTTC